This note documents a single TCR beta chain sequence. This clonotype was found a few times. It lacks a known antigen. Within one base of it there is no much larger clone, and no base qualities were kept. This entry is derived from a study of blood T cells in healthy people across ages (dated by TCRdb to about 2015). Regarding the complete study: Template switching captured roughly one uniquely barcoded TCR beta cDNA molecule per two T cells in model experiments. Using deep sequencing normalized with unique cDNA molecular identifiers, the study measured how TCR beta repertoire diversity changes with age. Donors were grouped into four age groups: young (average approximately 15 years), middle-aged (39), aged (about 60) and long-lived (roughly 80). To avoid experimental bias, donors of different ages were randomly spread across the sequencing lanes. The study analyzed two additional independent replicas of 1 million unique cDNA reads from the same blood draw for two donors, one aged 18 to 29 and one aged 80 or older.

The protocol used for the library was 5' RACE. Instrument on record: Illumina HiSeq 2500. A second about 7 to 12 cycle PCR used a sample-barcoded 5' primer and a J-beta primer mix. Each TCR beta cDNA molecule received a unique molecular identifier from a template-switch 5' adaptor carrying 12 random nucleotides. Each sample yielded at least 3 million CDR3-containing paired-end reads. The Mint cDNA synthesis kit, primed by a TRBC-specific oligonucleotide, was used to synthesize first-strand cDNA from all RNA. After uracil-DNA glycosylase treatment, a first 18-cycle PCR used universal primers M1SS and BC2_uni_R on all cDNA. The study's processing was this. For normalization, 1 million high-quality reads were randomly selected from each sample, with every read carrying a distinct molecular identifier. Instead of being binned into consensus sequences, reads that shared molecular identifiers were thrown out. MiTCR, set to a Q25 quality threshold and the strictest error-elimination algorithm, was used for CDR3 identification, clonotype clustering and error correction. A nonparametric unseen species model with Euler transformation was used to estimate a lower bound on total TCR beta diversity. TCRdb applied fastp at Q25 and MiXCR to the public reads, then kept only in-frame beta chains. Under each unique CDR3 protein, matching rows form one entry showing the most common genes and DNA. These V and J calls derive from TCRdb rather than the authors' analysis. Within this sample are 1.2 million to 1.5 million distinct CDR3 sequences, with about 43% of them counted one time only. The ten largest make up 7.9% of the sample.

The roughly 42 donors, aged about 6 to 100 years, were systemically healthy Caucasian individuals from Russia. Each donor gave ten milliliters of peripheral blood, collected into EDTA-treated Vacutainer tubes. PBMCs were isolated by Ficoll-Paque density-gradient centrifugation, with at least 6.5 million obtained per sample. Total RNA was extracted from PBMCs with Trizol reagent, with at least 5.5 micrograms obtained per sample. Naive CD45RAhigh/CD27high T cell percentages were measured by flow cytometry on a PBMC aliquot from every donor. Via the germline V gene, CDR1 is MDHEN and CDR2 SYDVKM. V has 7 bases trimmed and J has 3 bases trimmed; junction bases matching no gene number 9. The CDR3 runs 15 residues from the cysteine to the phenylalanine. Only CDR3 DNA remains: 45 bases, in frame from the first base. Here is what the overall study found, with its caveats: Because the CMV infection status of the donors was unknown, age-related changes in expanded clonotypes may potentially have been confounded. Conclusive comparison of naive and antigen-experienced compartments was prevented by the profiling of bulk unsorted PBMCs. Compared with the aged group, the long-lived group had more naive CD4+ T cells, fewer expanded clones and increased TCR diversity, a pattern suggesting age selection. As age increased, observed TCR beta diversity per million T cells dropped in a roughly linear way, and a significant reduction was already evident by age roughly 36. A strong correlation was found between observed TCR beta diversity and the percentage of naive T cells measured by flow cytometry. Estimates of total diversity based on one million sequenced T cells were regarded as lower bounds and as underestimates.

The rearrangement combines TRBV28 with TRBJ2-5; a stretch of 9 junction bases matches TRBD2. Sequences were obtained from blood. This receptor was identified in a woman between 18 and 29 years old in good health. The CDR3: CASNPAGGREETQYF. The nucleotide sequence reads TGTGCCAGCAACCCAGCGGGGGGACGAGAAGAGACCCAGTACTTC.